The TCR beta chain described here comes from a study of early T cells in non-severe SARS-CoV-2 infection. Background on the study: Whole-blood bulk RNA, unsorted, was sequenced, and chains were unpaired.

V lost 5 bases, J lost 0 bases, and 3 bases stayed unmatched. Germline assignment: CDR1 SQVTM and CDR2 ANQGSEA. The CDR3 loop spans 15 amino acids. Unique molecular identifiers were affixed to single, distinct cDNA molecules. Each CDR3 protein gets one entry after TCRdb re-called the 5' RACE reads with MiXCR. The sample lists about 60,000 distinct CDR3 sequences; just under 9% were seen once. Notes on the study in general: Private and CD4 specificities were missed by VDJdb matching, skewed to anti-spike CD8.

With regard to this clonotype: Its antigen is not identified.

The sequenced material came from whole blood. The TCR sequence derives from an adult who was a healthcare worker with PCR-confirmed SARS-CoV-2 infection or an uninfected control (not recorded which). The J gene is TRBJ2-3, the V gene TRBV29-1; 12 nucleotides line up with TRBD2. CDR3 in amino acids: CSVLGTSGSTDTQYF. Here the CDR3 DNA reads TGCAGCGTTCTTGGGACTAGCGGGAGCACAGATACGCAGTATTTT.